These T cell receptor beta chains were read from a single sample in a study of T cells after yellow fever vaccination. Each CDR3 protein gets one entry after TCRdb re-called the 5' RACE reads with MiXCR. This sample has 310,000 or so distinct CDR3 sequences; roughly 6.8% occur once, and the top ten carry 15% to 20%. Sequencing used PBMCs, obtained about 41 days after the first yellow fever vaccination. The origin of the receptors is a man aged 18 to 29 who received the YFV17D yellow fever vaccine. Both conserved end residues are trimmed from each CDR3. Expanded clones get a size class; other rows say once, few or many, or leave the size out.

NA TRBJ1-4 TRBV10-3 AISELGSTSTNEKLF
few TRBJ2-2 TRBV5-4 ASSFTGVGELF
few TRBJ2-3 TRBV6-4 ASSEFGASTDTQY
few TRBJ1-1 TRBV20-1 SARDPLGTEAF
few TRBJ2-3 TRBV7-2 ASSSDWGTGFYTQY
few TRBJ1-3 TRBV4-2 ASSQQGQRDTIY
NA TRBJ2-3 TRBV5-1 ASRSLAGSTDTQY
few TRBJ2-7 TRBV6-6 ASSRTGIHEQY
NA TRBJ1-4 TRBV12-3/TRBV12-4 ASRHKGAGEKLF
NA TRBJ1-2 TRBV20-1 SAVGGEANYGYT
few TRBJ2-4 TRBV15 ATSREGGLGKNIQY
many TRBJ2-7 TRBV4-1 ASSQELGTGEQY
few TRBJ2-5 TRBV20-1 SAGPGTQY
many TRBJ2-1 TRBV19 ASTGLAGYNEQF
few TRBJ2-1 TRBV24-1 ATGMNKEQF
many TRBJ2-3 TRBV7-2 ASSAGDRVNTDTQY
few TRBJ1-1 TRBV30 AWSVETENTEAF
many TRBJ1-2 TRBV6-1 ASSDSTRKQGYT
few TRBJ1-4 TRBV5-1 ASSSDGRGNEKLF
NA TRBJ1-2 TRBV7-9 ASSLTGGYT
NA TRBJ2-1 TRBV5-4 ASSLETSSYNEQF
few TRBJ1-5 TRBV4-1 ASSQDKRQGAGQPQH
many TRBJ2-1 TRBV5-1 ASKRQGADNEQF
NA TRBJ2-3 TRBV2 ASKAWGAGDTQY
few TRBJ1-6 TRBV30 AAGSSRSSPLH
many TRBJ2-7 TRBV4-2 ASSQVEVTYEQY
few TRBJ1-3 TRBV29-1 SVAGSGTTNSGNTIY
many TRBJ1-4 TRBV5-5 ASSPWTGRDEKLF